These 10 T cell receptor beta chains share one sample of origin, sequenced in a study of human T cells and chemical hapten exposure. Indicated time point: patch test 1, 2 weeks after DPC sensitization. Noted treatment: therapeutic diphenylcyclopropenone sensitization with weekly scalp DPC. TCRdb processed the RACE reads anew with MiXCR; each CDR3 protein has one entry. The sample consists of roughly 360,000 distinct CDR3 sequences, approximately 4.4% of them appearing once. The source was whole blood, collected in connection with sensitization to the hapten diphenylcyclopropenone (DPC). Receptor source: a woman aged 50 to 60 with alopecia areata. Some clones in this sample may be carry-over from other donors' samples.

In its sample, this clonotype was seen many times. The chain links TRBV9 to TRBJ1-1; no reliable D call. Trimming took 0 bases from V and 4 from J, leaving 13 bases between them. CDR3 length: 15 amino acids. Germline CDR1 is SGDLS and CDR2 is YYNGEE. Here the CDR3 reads CASSVGSTVGTEAFF. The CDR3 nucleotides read TGTGCCAGCAGCGTAGGATCCACGGTGGGCACTGAAGCTTTCTTT.

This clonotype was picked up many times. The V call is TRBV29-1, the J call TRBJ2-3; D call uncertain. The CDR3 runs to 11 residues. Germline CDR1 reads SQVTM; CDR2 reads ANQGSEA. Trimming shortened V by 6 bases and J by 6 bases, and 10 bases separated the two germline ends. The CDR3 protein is CSVEVVDTQYF. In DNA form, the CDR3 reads TGCAGCGTAGAGGTGGTGGATACGCAGTATTTT.

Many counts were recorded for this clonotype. The CDR3 reads CASSQSGGGTQYF. CDR3 coding DNA: TGCGCCAGCAGCCAATCCGGGGGAGGGACCCAGTACTTC. V and J are TRBV4-3 and TRBJ2-5, with D possibly matching TRBD2 (6 bases). The germline V and J ends were trimmed by 2 bases and 7 bases, with 11 bases remaining between them. The germline V gene has CDR1 LGHNA and CDR2 YSLEER. The CDR3 spans 13 residues.

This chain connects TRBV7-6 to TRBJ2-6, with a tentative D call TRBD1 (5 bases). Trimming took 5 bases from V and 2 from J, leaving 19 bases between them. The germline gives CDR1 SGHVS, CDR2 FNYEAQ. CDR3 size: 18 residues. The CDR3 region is CASSPELGLPPGANVLTF. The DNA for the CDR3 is TGTGCCAGCAGCCCCGAGTTGGGGCTTCCCCCTGGGGCCAACGTCCTGACTTTC. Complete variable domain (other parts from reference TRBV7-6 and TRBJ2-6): GAGVSQSPRYKVTKRGQDVALRCDPISGHVSLYWYRQALGQGPEFLTYFNYEAQQDKSGLPNDRFSAERPEGSISTLTIQRTEQRDSAMYRCASSPELGLPPGANVLTFGAGSRLTVL.

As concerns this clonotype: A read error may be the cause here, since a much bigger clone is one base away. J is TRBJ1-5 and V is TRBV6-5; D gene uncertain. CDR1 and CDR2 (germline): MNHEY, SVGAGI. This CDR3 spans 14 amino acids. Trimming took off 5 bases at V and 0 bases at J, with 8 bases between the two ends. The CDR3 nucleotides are TGTGCCAGCAGTCCCCTCCCTAGCAATCAGCCCCAGCATTTT. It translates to CASSPLPSNQPQHF.

CDR3 DNA: TGTGCCGCAGGGGAAAGCAATCAGCCCCAGCATTTT. This sequence encodes CAAGESNQPQHF. This chain connects TRBV6-2 or TRBV6-3 to TRBJ1-5; perhaps TRBD1 as D (6 bases). With 11 bases removed from V and 1 base from J, the gap between germline ends came to 9 bases. Germline-derived CDR1 and CDR2 are MNHEY and SVGEGT. The CDR3 runs to 12 residues.

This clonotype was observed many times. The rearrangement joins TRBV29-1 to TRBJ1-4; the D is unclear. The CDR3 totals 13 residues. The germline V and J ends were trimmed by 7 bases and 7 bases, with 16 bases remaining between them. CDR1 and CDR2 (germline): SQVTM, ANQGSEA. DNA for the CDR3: TGCAGCGCCTCAGGCGGGTCGGGTGAAAAACTGTTTTTT. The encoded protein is CSASGGSGEKLFF.

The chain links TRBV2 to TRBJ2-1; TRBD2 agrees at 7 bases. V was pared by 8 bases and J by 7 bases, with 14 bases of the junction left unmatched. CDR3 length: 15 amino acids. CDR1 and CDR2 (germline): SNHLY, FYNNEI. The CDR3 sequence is CASCEWGRAGNEQFF. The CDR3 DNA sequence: TGTGCCAGCTGCGAGTGGGGGAGGGCCGGGAATGAGCAGTTCTTC.

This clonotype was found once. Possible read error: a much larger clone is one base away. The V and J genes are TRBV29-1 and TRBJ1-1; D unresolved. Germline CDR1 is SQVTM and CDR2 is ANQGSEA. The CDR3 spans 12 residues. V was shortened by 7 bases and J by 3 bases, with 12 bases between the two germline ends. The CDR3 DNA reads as TGCAGCGCTGTCGTGTTATACACTGAAGCTTTCTTT. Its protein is CSAVVLYTEAFF.

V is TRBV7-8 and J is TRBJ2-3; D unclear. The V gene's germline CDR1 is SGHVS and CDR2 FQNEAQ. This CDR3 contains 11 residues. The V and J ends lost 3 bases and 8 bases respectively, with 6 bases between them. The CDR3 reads CASSFTVTQYF. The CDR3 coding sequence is TGTGCCAGCAGCTTCACTGTTACGCAGTATTTT.